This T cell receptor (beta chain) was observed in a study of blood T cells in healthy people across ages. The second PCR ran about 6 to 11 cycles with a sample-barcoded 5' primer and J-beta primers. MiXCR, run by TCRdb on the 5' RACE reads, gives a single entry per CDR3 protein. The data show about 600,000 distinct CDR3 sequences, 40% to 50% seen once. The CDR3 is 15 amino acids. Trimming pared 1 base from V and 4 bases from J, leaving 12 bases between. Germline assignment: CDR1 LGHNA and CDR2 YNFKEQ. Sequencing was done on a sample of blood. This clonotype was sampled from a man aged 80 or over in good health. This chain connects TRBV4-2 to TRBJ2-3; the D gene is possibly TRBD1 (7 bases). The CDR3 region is CASSQGQGGPDTQYF. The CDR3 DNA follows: TGTGCCAGCAGCCAAGGGCAGGGGGGCCCAGATACGCAGTATTTT.